This TCR beta chain was profiled in a study of identifying expanded T cells in peripheral blood. Study-wide points: Technical replicates showed roughly 1.2 changed clones; about 2 weeks approximately 15; four weeks 19. Variance in clone template counts between approximately 2-week samples significantly increased with total template count across all healthy donors.

With regard to this clone: The target antigen is unknown.

The data were produced by immunoSEQ multiplex PCR, yet TCRdb's version contains in-frame clones alone and is incomplete. Among 100,000 to 150,000 clones, 65% to 90% were seen once, and the ten largest hold about 8%. Healthy donors had no documented immune events, such as infections, while sampled. Germline-derived CDR1 and CDR2 are SGHVS and FQNEAQ. Trimming shortened V by 1 base and J by 8 bases, and 8 bases separated the two germline ends. The CDR3 is made up of 12 amino acids. The rearrangement uses TRBV7-8 and TRBJ1-1, with D possibly being TRBD1 (6 bases). The clonotype originates from a person between 18 and 75 years old in good health. Sequenced: blood. The CDR3 DNA follows: TGTGCCAGCAGCTTAGACAGGGCGGAAGCTTTCTTT. Amino acid sequence: CASSLDRAEAFF. The complete variable domain, with remaining parts taken from reference TRBV7-8 and TRBJ1-1, reads GAGVSQSPRYKVAKRGQDVALRCDPISGHVSLFWYQQALGQGPEFLTYFQNEAQLDKSGLPSDRFFAERPEGSVSTLKIQRTQQEDSAVYLCASSLDRAEAFFGQGTRLTVV.